Below, 30 T cell receptor beta chains from the same sample are listed, as sequenced in a study of T cells after yellow fever vaccination. TCRdb analysed the 5' RACE reads with MiXCR anew, one entry per CDR3 protein. The sample records about 26,000 distinct CDR3 sequences, roughly 4.5% being singletons. The sample in question was PBMCs, either bulk or a sorted T-cell subset (CD4+, CD8+, memory, or dextramer-sorted; not recorded which), obtained on the day of the yellow fever booster vaccination. These receptors all stem from a man in his late teens or twenties who received the YFV17D yellow fever vaccine.

This clonotype showed up many times. CDR3: CASSSSHYEQYF. In DNA, the CDR3 is TGTGCCAGCAGCTCCAGTCATTACGAGCAGTACTTC. This chain connects TRBV7-2 to TRBJ2-7; no reliable D call. Looked up from germline, CDR1 is SGHTA and CDR2 is FQGNSA. Trimming removed 4 bases from V and 4 bases from J, with 8 bases in between. CDR3 length: 12 residues.

This clonotype was counted many times. The V call is TRBV30, the J call TRBJ2-4, with D possibly being TRBD2 (5 bases). Between the trimmed V and J ends, which lost 0 bases and 11 bases, there was a span of 20 bases. Germline V gene lookup returns CDR1 GTSNPN and CDR2 SVGIG (reference sequence). CDR3 length equals 15 residues. In DNA, the CDR3 is TGTGCCTGGAGTGTACTAGGCGGCGTCCTTTCGCTTCAGTACTTC. Its protein product is CAWSVLGGVLSLQYF. Filled out from reference TRBV30 and TRBJ2-4, the complete variable domain reads SQTIHQWPATLVQPVGSPLSLECTVEGTSNPNLYWYRQAAGRGLQLLFYSVGIGQISSEVPQNLSASRPQDRQFILSSKKLLLSDSGFYLCAWSVLGGVLSLQYFGAGTRLSVL.

This clonotype came up a few times. The chain is built from TRBV12-3 or TRBV12-4 and TRBJ1-3; D remains unclear. The CDR3 spans 10 residues. V was clipped by 7 bases and J by 4 bases, with 2 bases between them. The CDR3 DNA follows: TGTGCCAGCACCGGAAACACCATATATTTT. Encoded protein: CASTGNTIYF.

This clonotype has just a few counts. The chain joins TRBV3-1 to TRBJ1-6; 7 bases are a match to TRBD1. The J segment lost 7 bases and the V segment lost 8 bases, leaving 8 bases of the junction unmatched. The CDR3 loop spans 14 amino acids. From germline, CDR1 is LGHDT and CDR2 YNNKEL (reference sequence). CDR3 sequence: CASGRGSGNSPLHF. CDR3 DNA sequence: TGTGCCAGCGGCAGGGGGAGCGGCAATTCACCCCTCCACTTT.

In its sample, this clonotype was seen many times. The chain carries TRBV11-2 and TRBJ1-3; no clear D gene. CDR1 and CDR2 from the germline V gene are SGHAT and FQNNGV. The length of the CDR3 is 13 residues. V lost 5 bases and J 4 bases, leaving 9 bases between the germline ends. CDR3 nucleotide sequence: TGTGCCAGCAGCCCCTTCCAGGGAAACACCATATATTTT. It specifies CASSPFQGNTIYF.

This clonotype was counted many times. This chain joins TRBV20-1 and TRBJ1-2; 7 bases align to TRBD1. CDR1 is DFQATT, CDR2 SNEGSKA, per germline (reference sequence). CDR3 length equals 13 residues. Germline trimming cut 0 bases from V and 6 bases from J; bases unmatched to any gene: 4. Here the CDR3 DNA reads TGCAGTGCTAGAGACTACAGGGGACATGGCTACACCTTC. Encoded protein: CSARDYRGHGYTF.

The sample holds many counts of this clonotype. The CDR3 coding sequence is TGCGCCAGCAACTCAAGTAGGGGAGGGGAGCAGTACTTC. It translates to CASNSSRGGEQYF. The rearrangement uses TRBV23-1 and TRBJ2-7; TRBD2 aligns across 7 bases. TRBV23-1 is designated an ORF whose function remains uncertain. V shed 7 bases and J 7 bases; nucleotides not matched to a gene: 10. The CDR3 covers 13 residues.

This clonotype was recorded a few times. The rearrangement uses TRBV2 and TRBJ2-4, with D possibly matching TRBD1 (5 bases). Germline CDR1 is SNHLY and CDR2 is FYNNEI. Trimming removed 7 bases from V and 6 bases from J, with 13 bases in between. The CDR3 is 13 residues long. CDR3 DNA: TGTGCCAGCAATCAGGGCCCTCCAAACATTCAGTACTTC. Its translation: CASNQGPPNIQYF.

This clonotype was seen many times. V usage is TRBV29-1 and J usage is TRBJ1-1; D may be TRBD1 (5 bases). V was trimmed by 5 bases and J by 1 base, leaving 8 bases between them. Germline CDR1 is SQVTM and CDR2 is ANQGSEA. The length of the CDR3 is 12 residues. The CDR3 reads CSVTGPNTEAFF. Written as DNA, the CDR3 is TGCAGCGTTACAGGTCCGAACACTGAAGCTTTCTTT.

This clonotype was picked up many times. The gene calls are TRBV7-3 and TRBJ2-5; D unresolved. The CDR3 consists of 13 residues. Per the germline V gene, CDR1 is SGHTA and CDR2 is FQGTGA. Between the trimmed V and J ends, which lost 3 bases and 1 base, there was a span of 6 bases. The CDR3 spells CASSFSSQETQYF. CDR3 DNA sequence: TGTGCCAGCAGCTTTAGCAGCCAAGAGACCCAGTACTTC.

This clonotype came up many times. J is TRBJ2-2 and V is TRBV12-3 or TRBV12-4; D unclear. The CDR3 consists of 15 residues. The V end lost 6 bases, the J end lost 0 bases, and 11 bases lay between the germline ends. CDR3 region: CASRTGFPNTGELFF. The DNA of the CDR3 is TGTGCCAGCAGGACCGGGTTCCCGAACACCGGGGAGCTGTTTTTT.

In its sample, this clonotype was seen many times. V usage is TRBV7-2 and J usage is TRBJ2-1, with D possibly matching TRBD1 (5 bases). The V end lost 3 bases, the J end lost 6 bases, and 15 bases lay between the germline ends. This CDR3 is built from 15 residues. Looked up from germline, CDR1 is SGHTA and CDR2 is FQGNSA. CDR3 amino acids: CASSFQGPNPNEQFF. The CDR3 bases are TGTGCCAGCAGCTTTCAGGGCCCGAACCCCAATGAGCAGTTCTTC.

This clonotype was observed at least ten times. The V call is TRBV12-3 or TRBV12-4, the J call TRBJ2-7; D is unclear. Trimming stripped 5 bases from V and 3 bases from J, with 11 bases between. The CDR3 contains 13 residues. The CDR3 region is CASSLLWGYEQYF. CDR3 in DNA: TGTGCCAGCAGTCTCTTATGGGGCTACGAGCAGTACTTC.

The chain couples TRBV18 to TRBJ2-2; 7 bases align to TRBD1. Germline V gene sequence: CDR1 KGHSH, CDR2 LQKENI. This CDR3 spans 16 amino acids. Trimming at V came to 8 bases and at J to 2 bases, leaving 11 bases not matched to a gene. The CDR3 DNA sequence: TGTGCCAGCAAAAGTTGGGACAGCCAAAACACCGGGGAGCTGTTTTTT. This encodes CASKSWDSQNTGELFF.

This clonotype has at least ten counts. The CDR3 protein is CSAGTENIQYF. In DNA, the CDR3 is TGCAGTGCTGGGACAGAAAACATTCAGTACTTC. The chain is built from TRBV20-1 and TRBJ2-4; 7 positions match TRBD1. The CDR3 has 11 residues. Trimming at V came to 5 bases and at J to 5 bases, leaving 0 bases not matched to a gene. CDR1 is DFQATT and CDR2 is SNEGSKA in the germline V gene (reference sequence).

This clonotype was counted at least ten times. CDR3 sequence: CASSSWTGGNGYTF. In DNA form, the CDR3 reads TGTGCCAGCAGCTCATGGACAGGGGGGAATGGCTACACCTTC. The chain has TRBV7-9 and TRBJ1-2; 10 bases map to TRBD1. CDR3 length: 14 amino acids. The germline V gene encodes CDR1 SEHNR and CDR2 FQNEAQ (reference sequence). The J segment lost 6 bases and the V segment lost 4 bases, leaving 5 bases of the junction unmatched.

In this sample, this clonotype turned up many times. The CDR3 loop is CASRPTGFTDTQYF. CDR3 DNA sequence: TGTGCCAGCAGGCCGACTGGGTTCACAGATACGCAGTATTTT. The chain carries TRBV27 and TRBJ2-3; D remains unclear. CDR1 and CDR2 (germline): MNHEY, SMNVEV (reference sequence). This CDR3 is built from 14 residues. Trimming removed 6 bases at V and 2 bases at J, with 12 bases between.

This clonotype has a handful of counts. V usage is TRBV12-3 or TRBV12-4 and J usage is TRBJ2-1; the D is unclear. The V end was cut by 2 bases, the J end by 0 bases, with 8 bases between. CDR3 length: 15 amino acids. The CDR3 loop reads CASSLRTSSYNEQFF. CDR3 sequence (DNA): TGTGCCAGCAGTTTAAGGACCAGCTCCTACAATGAGCAGTTCTTC.

This clonotype was counted ten times or more. This sequence joins TRBV28 and TRBJ1-3; tentative D call: TRBD1 (5 bases). This CDR3 is 15 amino acids long. Trimming cost V 5 bases and J 4 bases, with 15 bases left between them. Per germline, CDR1 MDHEN and CDR2 SYDVKM. This CDR3 is CASSRAGTKGNTIYF. CDR3 DNA sequence: TGTGCCAGCAGTCGAGCCGGGACCAAGGGAAACACCATATATTTT.

This clonotype appeared many times. As DNA, the CDR3 is TGTGCCAGCAGAAAACCCCCGAACACTGAAGCTTTCTTT. Translating gives CASRKPPNTEAFF. V gene TRBV7-2 combines with J gene TRBJ1-1; D is uncertain. In germline, CDR1 is SGHTA, CDR2 FQGNSA. With 6 bases removed from V and 1 base from J, the gap between germline ends came to 9 bases. CDR3 size: 13 residues.

This clonotype was picked up many times. The chain has TRBV12-3 or TRBV12-4 and TRBJ1-1, with D tentatively TRBD1 (5 bases). With 3 bases removed from V and 3 bases from J, the gap between germline ends came to 14 bases. The CDR3 totals 15 residues. CDR3 loop: CASSLRGPIYTEAFF. In nucleotides, the CDR3 is TGTGCCAGCAGTTTGAGGGGCCCTATTTACACTGAAGCTTTCTTT.

This clonotype was observed a handful of times. The genes are TRBV5-1 and TRBJ2-5; D not resolved. Per germline, CDR1 SGHRS and CDR2 YFSETQ. V was shortened by 8 bases and J by 3 bases, with 17 bases between the two germline ends. The CDR3 loop spans 14 amino acids. As DNA, the CDR3 is TGCGCCAGTGAGGCCAGCTCCTATAAAGAGACCCAGTACTTC. Protein: CASEASSYKETQYF.

This clonotype was picked up many times. The J gene is TRBJ1-1, the V gene TRBV6-2 or TRBV6-3; D not resolved. The germline CDR1 and CDR2 sequences are MNHEY and SVGEGT. Trimming left V 6 bases short and J 2 bases short, with 13 bases between. CDR3 length equals 14 residues. The CDR3 protein is CASSRRATNTEAFF. CDR3 nucleotides: TGTGCCAGCAGCAGAAGGGCTACCAACACTGAAGCTTTCTTT.

The sample holds many counts of this clonotype. The rearrangement links TRBV7-2 to TRBJ1-1; tentative D call: TRBD1 (5 bases). CDR3 length equals 15 residues. Trimming took 1 base from V and 1 from J, leaving 10 bases between them. Germline V gene data show CDR1 as SGHTA and CDR2 as FQGNSA. CDR3 DNA sequence: TGTGCCAGCAGCTTAGTTGTGGGGCAGAACACTGAAGCTTTCTTT. Encoded protein: CASSLVVGQNTEAFF.

The chain recombines TRBV2 with TRBJ1-3; D call uncertain. Germline lookup yields CDR1 SNHLY and CDR2 FYNNEI. The CDR3 spans 13 residues. Trimming removed 8 bases at V and 0 bases at J, with 8 bases between. For the CDR3, the DNA is TGTGCCAGCGGAAGAAACTCTGGAAACACCATATATTTT. Translating gives CASGRNSGNTIYF. The full variable domain, its missing parts supplied by reference TRBV2 and TRBJ1-3, is EPEVTQTPSHQVTQMGQEVILRCVPISNHLYFYWYRQILGQKVEFLVSFYNNEISEKSEIFDDQFSVERPDGSNFTLKIRSTKLEDSAMYFCASGRNSGNTIYFGEGSWLTVV.

This clonotype was seen many times. V usage is TRBV29-1 and J usage is TRBJ1-2, with D possibly TRBD1 on 6 matching bases. The germline gives CDR1 SQVTM, CDR2 ANQGSEA. Trimming stripped 7 bases from V and 5 bases from J, with 17 bases between. The CDR3 loop spans 13 amino acids. The CDR3 region is CSATGGLGYGYTF. CDR3 sequence (DNA): TGCAGCGCGACAGGCGGATTAGGGTATGGCTACACCTTC.

This clonotype was seen at least ten times. The chain carries TRBV7-2 and TRBJ2-2; D assignment may be TRBD1 or TRBD2 (6 bases each). The germline V gene encodes CDR1 SGHTA and CDR2 FQGNSA. V lost 2 bases and J 5 bases, leaving 12 bases between the germline ends. This CDR3 region has 15 residues. The CDR3: CASSLTGGLTGELFF. The DNA for the CDR3 is TGTGCCAGCAGCTTAACTGGGGGGCTTACCGGGGAGCTGTTTTTT.

This clonotype was seen ten or more times. The chain carries TRBV5-4 and TRBJ1-4, with TRBD1 matching over 7 bases. The V and J ends lost 4 bases and 7 bases, in that order; junction bases with no gene match: 7. The germline V gene has CDR1 SGHNT and CDR2 YYREEE (reference sequence). CDR3 length: 14 residues. CDR3 in amino acids: CASSRQGAAEKLFF. CDR3 nucleotide sequence: TGTGCCAGCAGCCGACAGGGAGCGGCTGAAAAACTGTTTTTT. Complete variable domain (other parts from reference TRBV5-4 and TRBJ1-4): ETGVTQSPTHLIKTRGQQVTLRCSSQSGHNTVSWYQQALGQGPQFIFQYYREEENGRGNFPPRFSGLQFPNYSSELNVNALELDDSALYLCASSRQGAAEKLFFGSGTQLSVL.

There are many counts of this clonotype. V gene TRBV29-1 combines with J gene TRBJ2-7, with 11 bases matching TRBD2. V was pared by 4 bases and J by 0 bases, with 8 bases of the junction left unmatched. The CDR3 loop spans 16 amino acids. The germline gives CDR1 SQVTM, CDR2 ANQGSEA. The DNA of the CDR3 is TGCAGCGTTGGGGGGGCTAGCGGGGGGAGCTCCTACGAGCAGTACTTC. It is translated as CSVGGASGGSSYEQYF.

This clonotype was seen repeatedly, ten times or more. V gene TRBV7-2 combines with J gene TRBJ1-1, with a weak D call TRBD1 (5 bases). Germline V gene data show CDR1 as SGHTA and CDR2 as FQGNSA. V shed 3 bases and J shed 6 bases, with 14 bases lying between them. This CDR3 is 14 amino acids long. The CDR3 region is CASSLMGRAAEAFF. The CDR3 DNA reads as TGTGCCAGCAGCTTGATGGGACGAGCAGCTGAAGCTTTCTTT.